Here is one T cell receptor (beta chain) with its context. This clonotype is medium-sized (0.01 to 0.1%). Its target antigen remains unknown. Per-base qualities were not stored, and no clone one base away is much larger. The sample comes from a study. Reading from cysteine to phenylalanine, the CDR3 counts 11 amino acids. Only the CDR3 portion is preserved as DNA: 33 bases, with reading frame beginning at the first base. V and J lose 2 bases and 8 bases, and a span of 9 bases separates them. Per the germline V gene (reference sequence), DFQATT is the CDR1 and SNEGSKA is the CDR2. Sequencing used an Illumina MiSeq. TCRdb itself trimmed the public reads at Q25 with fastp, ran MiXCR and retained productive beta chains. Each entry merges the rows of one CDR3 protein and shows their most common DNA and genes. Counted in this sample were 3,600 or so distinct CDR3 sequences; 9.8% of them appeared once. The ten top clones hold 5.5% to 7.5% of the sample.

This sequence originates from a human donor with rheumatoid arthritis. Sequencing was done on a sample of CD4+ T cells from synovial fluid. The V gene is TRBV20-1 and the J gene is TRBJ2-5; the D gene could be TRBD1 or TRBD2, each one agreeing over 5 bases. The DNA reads TGCAGTGCTAGAATGGGGGAAACCCAGTACTTC. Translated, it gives CSARMGETQYF.